A single sample is the source of the 16 T cell receptor beta chains below, sequenced in a study of blood T cells in healthy people across ages. A second PCR, run for about 7 to 11 cycles, used a sample-barcoded 5' primer plus a J-beta primer mix. TCRdb fed the 5' RACE reads into MiXCR, producing one record per CDR3 protein. In the table there are about 810,000 distinct CDR3 sequences, about 37% of which are singletons. Sequenced input: blood. The receptor source for this set is a man between 18 and 35 years old in good health.

The CDR3 bases are TGTGCCACCTACGACTCCAGCACAGATACGCAGTATTTT. This encodes CATYDSSTDTQYF. V gene TRBV24-1 combines with J gene TRBJ2-3, with unresolved D. The CDR3 extends over 13 amino acids. Germline V CDR1 and CDR2: KGHDR, SFDVKD. V lost 9 bases, J lost 0 bases, and 9 bases lay in between.

This clonotype was found many times. V is TRBV12-3 or TRBV12-4 and J is TRBJ2-1; D is undetermined. V gave up 7 bases and J gave up 2 bases, with 15 bases separating them. This CDR3 contains 15 residues. As DNA, the CDR3 is TGTGCCAGCACCCCGGGTCTTAACCCCTACAATGAGCAGTTCTTC. It yields the protein CASTPGLNPYNEQFF.

V gene TRBV27 combines with J gene TRBJ2-1; unclear D gene. The CDR3 runs to 15 residues. Germline V gene data show CDR1 as MNHEY and CDR2 as SMNVEV (reference sequence). The germline V and J ends were trimmed by 2 bases and 3 bases, with 11 bases remaining between them. CDR3 sequence: CASSLEAKGYNEQFF. The CDR3 DNA is TGTGCCAGCAGTTTAGAAGCGAAAGGCTACAATGAGCAGTTCTTC.

The genes are TRBV7-8 and TRBJ2-5; 10 bases are shared with TRBD1. The germline CDR1 and CDR2 sequences are SGHVS and FQNEAQ. Trimming at V came to 5 bases and at J to 5 bases, leaving 8 bases not matched to a gene. CDR3 length: 15 amino acids. The CDR3 bases are TGTGCCAGCAGCATCCGGACAGGGGGTGGTGAGACCCAGTACTTC. It translates to CASSIRTGGGETQYF.

The count of this clonotype is one. The chain combines TRBV21-1 with TRBJ1-5; the DNA was not compared with TRBD1, the D call given in the table. TRBV21-1 is a pseudogene. The CDR3 is made up of 16 amino acids. The CDR3 reads CASVRTGRNSNQPQHF. CDR3 coding DNA: TGTGCCAGCGTACGGACAGGGAGGAATAGCAATCAGCCCCAGCATTTT.

About this clonotype: Possible read error: a much larger clone is one base away. This rearrangement joins TRBV12-3 or TRBV12-4 to TRBJ2-3, with D possibly matching TRBD1 (5 bases). The length of the CDR3 is 13 residues. Trimming stripped 6 bases from V and 4 bases from J, with 11 bases between. CDR3 residues: CASSRVRADTQYF. As DNA, the CDR3 is TGTGCCAGCAGCAGGGTCAGGGCAGATACGCAGTATTTT.

The J gene is TRBJ1-5, the V gene TRBV28; 10 bases line up with TRBD1. This CDR3 contains 17 residues. CDR1 and CDR2 (germline): MDHEN, SYDVKM. Unmatched junction bases numbered 9, after V lost 2 bases and J lost 5 bases. Here the CDR3 DNA reads TGTGCCAGCAGTTTAGTAAGGACAGGGGGGAAGGATCAGCCCCAGCATTTT. Amino acids: CASSLVRTGGKDQPQHF.

This clonotype was observed a few times. V and J are TRBV12-5 and TRBJ2-1; 9 bases are shared with TRBD2. The CDR3 length is 15 residues. Germline CDR1 LGHNT, CDR2 FRNRAP. V trimming: 7 bases; J trimming: 5 bases; junction bases outside the gene matches: 9. The CDR3 is CASAAQAGGNNEQFF. The CDR3 bases are TGTGCTAGTGCCGCCCAAGCGGGGGGTAACAATGAGCAGTTCTTC.

This clonotype was picked up many times. This sequence joins TRBV12-3 or TRBV12-4 and TRBJ2-1, with D maybe TRBD2 (5 bases). This CDR3 has 16 residues. V gave up 5 bases and J gave up 6 bases, with 20 bases separating them. In DNA, the CDR3 is TGTGCCAGCAGTCCCTCGGGGTTGGTAATGGGCAATGAGCAGTTCTTC. Amino acid sequence: CASSPSGLVMGNEQFF.

V and J are TRBV4-3 and TRBJ1-2, with D perhaps matching TRBD1 (5 bases). This CDR3 is 13 amino acids long. V was clipped by 5 bases and J by 7 bases, with 14 bases between them. Looked up from germline, CDR1 is LGHNA and CDR2 is YSLEER. The CDR3 nucleotides read TGCGCCAGCAGCGGGCAGTCGGGGCGTGGCTACACCTTC. It translates to CASSGQSGRGYTF.

The J gene is TRBJ1-6, the V gene TRBV6-6, with TRBD1 matching over 10 bases. CDR1 and CDR2 (germline): MNHNY, SVGAGI (reference sequence). This CDR3 comprises 17 residues. J lost 11 bases, V lost 0 bases, and 10 bases had no gene match. The chain's CDR3 is CASSYSNFGTGAAPLHF. Written as DNA, the CDR3 is TGTGCCAGCAGTTACTCTAACTTCGGGACAGGGGCGGCACCCCTCCACTTT.

The gene calls are TRBV3-1 and TRBJ2-7, with D tentatively TRBD1 (5 bases). The length of the CDR3 is 16 residues. V was clipped by 0 bases and J by 6 bases, with 18 bases between them. Looked up from germline, CDR1 is LGHDT and CDR2 is YNNKEL (reference sequence). The CDR3 loop is CASSQDLRPGSTEQYF. The CDR3 region has the DNA TGTGCCAGCAGCCAAGATCTGAGGCCAGGGTCGACCGAGCAGTACTTC.

This clonotype was seen only a few times. This chain links TRBV7-6 with TRBJ2-4, with TRBD1 identical over 10 bases. The DNA end lines up better with TRBJ2-7; the J call may be wrong. Germline-derived CDR1 and CDR2 are SGHVS and FNYEAQ. The CDR3 is made up of 15 amino acids. The CDR3 DNA reads TGTGCCAGCAGCGGTCTCTCGACAGGGGGCGGCGAGCAGTACTTC. Translated: CASSGLSTGGGEQYF.

This chain connects TRBV12-3 or TRBV12-4 to TRBJ1-4, with D uncertain. Trimming removed 6 bases from V and 0 bases from J, with 11 bases in between. The CDR3 covers 15 residues. The chain's CDR3 is CASSPRLSTNEKLFF. The CDR3 DNA reads TGTGCCAGCAGCCCGAGACTTTCAACTAATGAAAAACTGTTTTTT.

At least ten counts were recorded for this clonotype. The rearrangement uses TRBV9 and TRBJ1-4; no clear D. CDR1 and CDR2 (germline): SGDLS, YYNGEE. Trimming stripped 4 bases from V and 8 bases from J, with 18 bases between. The CDR3 totals 15 residues. The CDR3 region has the DNA TGTGCCAGCAGCATAGACTCAGGCCGAGGGGAAAAACTGTTTTTT. Its protein is CASSIDSGRGEKLFF.

This clonotype appeared a single time. V and J are TRBV19 and TRBJ2-5, with 8 bases lining up with TRBD1. This CDR3 region has 14 residues. V was clipped by 5 bases and J by 11 bases; unmatched bases: 13. Germline CDR1 reads LNHDA; CDR2 reads SQIVND (reference sequence). The CDR3: CASSAGTGRNEQYF. The CDR3 DNA sequence: TGTGCCAGTAGTGCCGGGACAGGTAGGAATGAGCAGTACTTC.